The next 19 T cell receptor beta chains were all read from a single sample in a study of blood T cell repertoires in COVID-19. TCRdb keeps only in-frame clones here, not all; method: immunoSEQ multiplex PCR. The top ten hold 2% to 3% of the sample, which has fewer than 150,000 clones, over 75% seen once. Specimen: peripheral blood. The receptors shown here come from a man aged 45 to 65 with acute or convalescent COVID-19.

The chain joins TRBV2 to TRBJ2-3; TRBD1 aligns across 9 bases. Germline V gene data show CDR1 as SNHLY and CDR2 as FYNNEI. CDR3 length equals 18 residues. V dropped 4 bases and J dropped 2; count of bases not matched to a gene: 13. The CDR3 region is CASSGGQGWTTLTDTQYF. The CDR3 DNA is TGTGCCAGCAGTGGGGGACAGGGCTGGACTACTCTCACAGATACGCAGTATTTT.

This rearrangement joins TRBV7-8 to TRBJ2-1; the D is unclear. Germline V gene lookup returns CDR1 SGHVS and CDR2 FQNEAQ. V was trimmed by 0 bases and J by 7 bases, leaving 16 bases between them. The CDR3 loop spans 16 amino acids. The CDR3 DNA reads TGTGCCAGCAGCTTAGCCACAGCATGGAATTCAAATGAGCAGTTCTTC. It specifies CASSLATAWNSNEQFF. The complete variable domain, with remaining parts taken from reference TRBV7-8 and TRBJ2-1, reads GAGVSQSPRYKVAKRGQDVALRCDPISGHVSLFWYQQALGQGPEFLTYFQNEAQLDKSGLPSDRFFAERPEGSVSTLKIQRTQQEDSAVYLCASSLATAWNSNEQFFGPGTRLTVL.

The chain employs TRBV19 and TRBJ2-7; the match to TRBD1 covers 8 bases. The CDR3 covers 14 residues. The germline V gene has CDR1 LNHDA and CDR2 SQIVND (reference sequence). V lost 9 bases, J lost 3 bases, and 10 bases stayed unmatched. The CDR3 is CASQSGTGRYEQYF. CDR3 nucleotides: TGTGCCAGCCAATCCGGGACAGGACGCTACGAGCAGTACTTC.

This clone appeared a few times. CDR3 amino acids: CASSSTGGAAGGPGQFF. The CDR3 coding sequence is TGTGCCAGCAGTTCGACAGGGGGCGCCGCTGGAGGGCCTGGACAGTTCTTC. V is TRBV28 and J is TRBJ2-1; TRBD1 aligns across 10 bases. Germline V gene lookup returns CDR1 MDHEN and CDR2 SYDVKM. The CDR3 loop spans 17 amino acids. After removal of 4 bases from V and 13 bases from J, the junction contained 19 bases not matched to a gene.

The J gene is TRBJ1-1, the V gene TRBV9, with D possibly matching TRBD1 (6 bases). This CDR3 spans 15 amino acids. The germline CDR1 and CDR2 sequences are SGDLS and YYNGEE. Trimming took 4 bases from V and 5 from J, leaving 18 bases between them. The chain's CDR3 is CASSPHLGGQTEAFF. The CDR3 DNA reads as TGTGCCAGCAGCCCCCACCTGGGGGGGCAAACTGAAGCTTTCTTT.

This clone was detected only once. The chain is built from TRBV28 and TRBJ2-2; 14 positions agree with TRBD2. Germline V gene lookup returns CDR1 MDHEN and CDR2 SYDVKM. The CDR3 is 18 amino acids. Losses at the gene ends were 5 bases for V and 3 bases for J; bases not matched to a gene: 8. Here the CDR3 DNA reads TGTGCCAGCAGTCACCCGACTAGCGGGAGGGCCGACACCGGGGAGCTGTTTTTT. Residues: CASSHPTSGRADTGELFF. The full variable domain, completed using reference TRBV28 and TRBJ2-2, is DVKVTQSSRYLVKRTGEKVFLECVQDMDHENMFWYRQDPGLGLRLIYFSYDVKMKEKGDIPEGYSVSREKKERFSLILESASTNQTSMYLCASSHPTSGRADTGELFFGEGSRLTVL.

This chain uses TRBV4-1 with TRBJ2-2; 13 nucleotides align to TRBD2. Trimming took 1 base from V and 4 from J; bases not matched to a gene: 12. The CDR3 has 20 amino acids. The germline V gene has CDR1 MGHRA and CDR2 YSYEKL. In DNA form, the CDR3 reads TGCGCCAGCAGCCAAGTAATAAGGACTAGCGGGAGAGGGAGCACCGGGGAGCTGTTTTTT. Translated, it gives CASSQVIRTSGRGSTGELFF.

CDR3 in amino acids: CATSQEAGGQFF. CDR3 nucleotides: TGTGCCACCAGTCAGGAAGCGGGGGGGCAGTTCTTC. The chain recombines TRBV24-1 with TRBJ2-1; 9 nucleotides align to TRBD2. There are 12 residues in the CDR3. Germline V CDR1 and CDR2: KGHDR, SFDVKD. J was trimmed by 12 bases and V by 6 bases; bases with no gene match: 5.

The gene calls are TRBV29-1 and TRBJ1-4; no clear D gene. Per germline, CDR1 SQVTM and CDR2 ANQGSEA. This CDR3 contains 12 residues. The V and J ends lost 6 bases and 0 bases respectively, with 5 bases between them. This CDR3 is CSVTPTNEKLFF. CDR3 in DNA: TGCAGCGTAACTCCAACTAATGAAAAACTGTTTTTT.

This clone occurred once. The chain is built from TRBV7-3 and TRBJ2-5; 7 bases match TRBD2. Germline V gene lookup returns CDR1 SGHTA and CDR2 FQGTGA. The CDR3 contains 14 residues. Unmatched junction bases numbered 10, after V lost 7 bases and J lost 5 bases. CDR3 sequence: CASIDRLARETQYF. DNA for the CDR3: TGTGCCAGCATCGACCGACTAGCTAGGGAGACCCAGTACTTC. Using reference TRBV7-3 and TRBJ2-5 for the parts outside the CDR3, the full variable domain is GAGVSQTPSNKVTEKGKYVELRCDPISGHTALYWYRQSLGQGPEFLIYFQGTGAADDSGLPNDRFFAVRPEGSVSTLKIQRTERGDSAVYLCASIDRLARETQYFGPGTRLLVL.

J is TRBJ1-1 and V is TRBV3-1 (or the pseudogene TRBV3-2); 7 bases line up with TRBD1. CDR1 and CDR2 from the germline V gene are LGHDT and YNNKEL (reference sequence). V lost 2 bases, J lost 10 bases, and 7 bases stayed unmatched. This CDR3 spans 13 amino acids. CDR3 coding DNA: TGTGCCAGCAGCCAAAAAACACAGGGGACAGCTTTCTTT. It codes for CASSQKTQGTAFF.

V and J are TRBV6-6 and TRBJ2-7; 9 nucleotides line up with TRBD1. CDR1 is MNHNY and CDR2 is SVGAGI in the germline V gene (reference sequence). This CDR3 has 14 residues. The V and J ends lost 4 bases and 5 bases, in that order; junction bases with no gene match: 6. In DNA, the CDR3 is TGTGCCAGCAGTTCCCAGGGACAGGGCCACGAGCAGTACTTC. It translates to CASSSQGQGHEQYF.

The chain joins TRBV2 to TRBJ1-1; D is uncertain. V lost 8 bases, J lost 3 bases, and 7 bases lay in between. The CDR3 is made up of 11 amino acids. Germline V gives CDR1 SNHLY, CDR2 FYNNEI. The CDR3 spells CASEGYTEAFF. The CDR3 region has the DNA TGTGCCAGCGAGGGTTACACTGAAGCTTTCTTT.

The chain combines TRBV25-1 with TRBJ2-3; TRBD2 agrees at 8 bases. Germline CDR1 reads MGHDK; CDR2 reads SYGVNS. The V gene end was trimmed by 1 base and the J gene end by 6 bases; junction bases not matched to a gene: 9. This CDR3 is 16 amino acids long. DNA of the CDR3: TGTGCCAGCAGTGAATCCGGGACTAGAATAACCGATACGCAGTATTTT. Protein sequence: CASSESGTRITDTQYF.

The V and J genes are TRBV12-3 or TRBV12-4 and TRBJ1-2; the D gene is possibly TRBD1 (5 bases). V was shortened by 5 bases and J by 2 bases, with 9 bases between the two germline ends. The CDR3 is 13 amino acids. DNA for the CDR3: TGTGCCAGCAGTGGTCAGGGAAACTATGGCTACACCTTC. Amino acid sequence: CASSGQGNYGYTF.

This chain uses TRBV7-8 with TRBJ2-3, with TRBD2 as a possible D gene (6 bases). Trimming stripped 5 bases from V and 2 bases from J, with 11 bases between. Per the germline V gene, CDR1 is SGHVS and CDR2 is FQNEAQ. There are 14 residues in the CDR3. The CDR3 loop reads CASSPGTYTDTQYF. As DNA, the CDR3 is TGTGCCAGCAGCCCCGGGACTTACACAGATACGCAGTATTTT.

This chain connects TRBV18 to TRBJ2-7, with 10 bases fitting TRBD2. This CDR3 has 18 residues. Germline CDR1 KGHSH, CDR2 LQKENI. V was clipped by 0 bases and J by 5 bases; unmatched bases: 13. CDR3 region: CASSPPVTSGTGWNEQYF. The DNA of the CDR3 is TGTGCCAGCTCACCACCGGTTACTAGCGGGACGGGTTGGAACGAGCAGTACTTC.

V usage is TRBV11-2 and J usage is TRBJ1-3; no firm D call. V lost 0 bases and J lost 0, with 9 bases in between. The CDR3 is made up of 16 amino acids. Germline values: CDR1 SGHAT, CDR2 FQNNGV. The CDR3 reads CASSLDGPPSGNTIYF. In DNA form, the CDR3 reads TGTGCCAGCAGCTTAGATGGGCCCCCCTCTGGAAACACCATATATTTT.

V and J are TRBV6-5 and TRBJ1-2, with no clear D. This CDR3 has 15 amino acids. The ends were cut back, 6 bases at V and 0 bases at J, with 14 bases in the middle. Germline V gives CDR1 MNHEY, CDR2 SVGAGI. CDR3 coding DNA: TGTGCCAGCAGCAAACGGTACGGGACTAACTATGGCTACACCTTC. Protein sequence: CASSKRYGTNYGYTF.